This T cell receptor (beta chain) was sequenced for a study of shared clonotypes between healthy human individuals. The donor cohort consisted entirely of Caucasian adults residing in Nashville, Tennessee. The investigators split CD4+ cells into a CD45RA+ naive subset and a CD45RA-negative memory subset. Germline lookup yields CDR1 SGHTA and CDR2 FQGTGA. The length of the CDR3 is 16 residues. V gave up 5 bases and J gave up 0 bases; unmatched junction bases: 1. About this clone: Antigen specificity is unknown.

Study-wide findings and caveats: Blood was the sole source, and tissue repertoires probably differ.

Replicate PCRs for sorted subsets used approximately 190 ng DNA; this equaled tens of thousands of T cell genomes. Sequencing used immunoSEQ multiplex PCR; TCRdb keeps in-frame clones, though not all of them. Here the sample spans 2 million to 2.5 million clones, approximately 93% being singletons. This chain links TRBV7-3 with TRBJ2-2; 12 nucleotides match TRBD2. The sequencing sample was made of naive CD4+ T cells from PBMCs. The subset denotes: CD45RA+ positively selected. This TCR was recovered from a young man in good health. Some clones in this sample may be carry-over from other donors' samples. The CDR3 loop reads CASSTSGGTNTGELFF. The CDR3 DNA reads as TGTGCCAGCAGCACTAGCGGGGGGACGAACACCGGGGAGCTGTTTTTT.